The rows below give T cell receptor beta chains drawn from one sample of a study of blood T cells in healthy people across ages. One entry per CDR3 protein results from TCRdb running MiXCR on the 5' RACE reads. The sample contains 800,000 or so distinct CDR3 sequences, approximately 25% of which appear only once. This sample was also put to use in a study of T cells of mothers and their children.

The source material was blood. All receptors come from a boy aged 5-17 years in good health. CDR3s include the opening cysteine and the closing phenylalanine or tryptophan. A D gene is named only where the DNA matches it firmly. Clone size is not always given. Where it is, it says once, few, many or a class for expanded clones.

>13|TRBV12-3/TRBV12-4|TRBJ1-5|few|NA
CASSFGPRQPQHF
TGTGCCAGCAGTTTTGGCCCTCGCCAGCCCCAGCATTTT
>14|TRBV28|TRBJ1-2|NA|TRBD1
CASSPRTGTYGYTF
TGTGCCAGCAGTCCCCGGACAGGGACCTATGGCTACACCTTC
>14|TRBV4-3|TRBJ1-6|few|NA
CASSQDPGRSPLHF
TGCGCCAGCAGCCAAGATCCGGGCCGGTCACCCCTCCACTTT
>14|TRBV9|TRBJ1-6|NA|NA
CASSVSQGNSPLHF
TGTGCCAGCAGCGTGTCACAGGGCAATTCACCCCTCCACTTT
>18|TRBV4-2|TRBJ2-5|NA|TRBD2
CASSQVGLAGDIEETQYF
TGTGCCAGCAGCCAAGTAGGGCTAGCGGGAGATATAGAGGAGACCCAGTACTTC
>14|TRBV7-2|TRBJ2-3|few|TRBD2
CASSFPGGRNTQYF
TGTGCCAGCAGCTTTCCGGGGGGTAGGAATACGCAGTATTTT
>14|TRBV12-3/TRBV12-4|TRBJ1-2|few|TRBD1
CASTHRTGDYGYTF
TGTGCCAGCACCCACCGGACAGGGGACTATGGCTACACCTTC
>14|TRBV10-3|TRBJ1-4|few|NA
CATQSGTTLEKLFF
TGTGCCACCCAATCTGGGACAACCCTTGAAAAACTGTTTTTT
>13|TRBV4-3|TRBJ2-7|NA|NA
CASSQAQVDEQYF
TGCGCCAGCAGCCAAGCCCAGGTCGACGAGCAGTACTTC
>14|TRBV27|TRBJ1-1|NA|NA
CASSLFQGNTEAFF
TGTGCCAGCAGTTTATTTCAGGGCAACACTGAAGCTTTCTTT
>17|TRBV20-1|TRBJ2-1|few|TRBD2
CSASRRASGVISGEQFF
TGCAGTGCTAGTCGTCGTGCTAGCGGGGTAATATCGGGTGAGCAGTTCTTC